This T cell receptor (beta chain) was identified in a study of T cells in Graves' hyperthyroidism and ophthalmopathy. Study overall: Specimen type is peripheral blood, collected at initial diagnosis prior to any treatment.

TCR beta CDR3 sequences were amplified from RNA transcripts. First-round RT-PCR with HTBI primers amplified the TCR CDR3 region. MiXCR was run by TCRdb on the multiplex PCR reads, yielding one entry per CDR3 protein. Seen here are 300,000 to 450,000 distinct CDR3 sequences, 25% observed once, and the top ten hold roughly 80%. Trimming at V came to 8 bases and at J to 7 bases, leaving 8 bases not matched to a gene. Germline lookup yields CDR1 SGHTA and CDR2 FQGNSA. The CDR3 covers 13 residues. Patients were excluded for uncontrolled infection, other autoimmune disease, pregnancy or lactation. This clonotype was picked up many times. What it recognizes is unknown. Study results and caveats: In simple terms, a model built on 13 V-J features told ophthalmopathy apart from stable hyperthyroidism. Most thyroid clonotypes expanded above 0.001 were also detected in blood.

This sequence originates from a man aged 50 to 60 with Graves' hyperthyroidism. The rearrangement joins TRBV7-2 to TRBJ2-1, with TRBD2 matching over 7 bases. The material sequenced was blood. Here the CDR3 reads CASLSGGRNEQFF. In DNA, the CDR3 is TGTGCCAGCCTATCGGGAGGACGGAATGAGCAGTTCTTC. The full variable domain, in which reference TRBV7-2 and TRBJ2-1 provide the parts outside the CDR3, is GAGVSQSPSNKVTEKGKDVELRCDPISGHTALYWYRQSLGQGLEFLIYFQGNSAPDKSGLPSDRFSAERTGGSVSTLTIQRTQQEDSAVYLCASLSGGRNEQFFGPGTRLTVL.